The 29 T cell receptor beta chains in this list originate from one sample, sequenced in a study of cytomegalovirus exposure and HLA in healthy donors (dated by TCRdb to about 2017). The protocol used for the library was the immunoSEQ multiplex PCR assay. For the multiplex PCR, a mixture combining 60 forward primers for TCR Vbeta segments and 13 reverse primers for TCR Jbeta segments was used. The clones in this table, taken by TCRdb from immuneACCESS, are in-frame only. Not every clone is retained; where verified, under half of the shortfall comes from an unresolved V gene, and the cause of the rest is unknown. The sample table lists 180,000 or so clones, over 65% of them with a count of one. The ten largest account for around 1.5% of the sample. The sample was PBMCs. The source is a man younger than 35 in good health and CMV-seronegative.

The chain employs TRBV6-1 and TRBJ2-1, with D possibly TRBD1 on 5 matching bases. The germline V gene has CDR1 MNHNS and CDR2 SASEGT. The CDR3 is 16 residues long. V was clipped by 4 bases and J by 7 bases, with 20 bases between them. The CDR3 DNA sequence: TGTGCCAGCAGTGGTCTCCACCTTATGGGGCGTAATGAGCAGTTCTTC. It yields the protein CASSGLHLMGRNEQFF.

This chain joins TRBV6-5 and TRBJ2-5; weak D call: TRBD1 (6 bases). The DNA end is a closer match to TRBJ2-7, so the J assignment may be wrong. This CDR3 region has 15 residues. From germline, CDR1 is MNHEY and CDR2 SVGAGI. The CDR3: CASSSPGQGGFEQYF. The CDR3 DNA reads as TGTGCCAGCAGTTCACCGGGACAAGGAGGTTTCGAGCAGTACTTC.

The gene calls are TRBV14 and TRBJ2-3; a possible D gene is TRBD1 (6 bases). V lost 3 bases and J 6 bases, leaving 22 bases between the germline ends. The CDR3 is 17 residues long. The V gene's germline CDR1 is SGHDN and CDR2 FVKESK. The CDR3 loop is CASSQTKGTPGFDTQYF. The DNA for the CDR3 is TGTGCCAGCAGCCAGACTAAGGGGACACCGGGCTTCGATACGCAGTATTTT.

The gene calls are TRBV7-6 and TRBJ2-5; D is ambiguous. V gave up 5 bases and J gave up 4 bases, with 11 bases separating them. The CDR3 totals 13 residues. Germline V gives CDR1 SGHVS, CDR2 FNYEAQ. CDR3 protein: CASSPAPRETQYF. The DNA for the CDR3 is TGTGCCAGCAGCCCTGCCCCGCGAGAGACCCAGTACTTC.

The rearrangement uses TRBV30 and TRBJ1-1; perhaps TRBD1 as D (6 bases). The length of the CDR3 is 12 residues. V was shortened by 8 bases and J by 1 base, with 11 bases between the two germline ends. Germline CDR1 GTSNPN, CDR2 SVGIG (reference sequence). This chain's CDR3 is CAGRGGNTEAFF. DNA for the CDR3: TGTGCCGGTCGAGGGGGGAACACTGAAGCTTTCTTT.

This rearrangement joins TRBV5-1 to TRBJ2-1, with 13 bases fitting TRBD2. CDR3 length: 15 residues. Germline CDR1 is SGHRS and CDR2 is YFSETQ. V trimming: 4 bases; J trimming: 7 bases; junction bases outside the gene matches: 5. The CDR3 nucleotides read TGCGCCAGCAGCCCACTAGCGGGAGGGCGGAATGAGCAGTTCTTC. Residues: CASSPLAGGRNEQFF.

The gene calls are TRBV6-1 and TRBJ1-1; 8 bases fit TRBD1. Trimming cost V 6 bases and J 8 bases; bases outside gene matches: 5. The length of the CDR3 is 12 residues. In germline, CDR1 is MNHNS, CDR2 SASEGT. CDR3 nucleotide sequence: TGTGCCAGCAGAACAGGGGGGTCGGAAGCTTTCTTT. Translated, it gives CASRTGGSEAFF.

The chain recombines TRBV13 with TRBJ2-7, with unresolved D. Looked up from germline, CDR1 is PRHDT and CDR2 is FYEKMQ (reference sequence). V was cut by 5 bases and J by 5 bases, with 13 bases left in between. This CDR3 comprises 13 residues. DNA for the CDR3: TGTGCCAGCAGCGCCCCGCTTAGCCACGAGCAGTACTTC. Translation gives CASSAPLSHEQYF. The full variable domain, with the rest looked up from reference TRBV13 and TRBJ2-7, is AAGVIQSPRHLIKEKRETATLKCYPIPRHDTVYWYQQGPGQDPQFLISFYEKMQSDKGSIPDRFSAQQFSDYHSELNMSSLELGDSALYFCASSAPLSHEQYFGPGTRLTVT.

In DNA form, the CDR3 reads TGTGCCAGCTCACCCACAGGGGAGGACACTGAAGCTTTCTTT. It translates to CASSPTGEDTEAFF. The chain uses TRBV18 and TRBJ1-1; 7 bases are shared with TRBD1. V lost 3 bases and J lost 3; bases outside the gene matches: 4. Germline values: CDR1 KGHSH, CDR2 LQKENI. The CDR3 sequence is 14 residues long. The whole variable domain, remainder taken from reference TRBV18 and TRBJ1-1, is NAGVMQNPRHLVRRRGQEARLRCSPMKGHSHVYWYRQLPEEGLKFMVYLQKENIIDESGMPKERFSAEFPKEGPSILRIQQVVRGDSAAYFCASSPTGEDTEAFFGQGTRLTVV.

This clone was observed a handful of times. This chain uses TRBV30 with TRBJ2-7; TRBD1 matches at 10 bases. Germline V CDR1 and CDR2: GTSNPN, SVGIG (reference sequence). J lost 1 base, V lost 5 bases, and 5 bases had no gene match. This CDR3 has 14 residues. DNA for the CDR3: TGTGCCTGGGGCCGGGACAGGGGTTCCTACGAGCAGTACTTC. Translated, it gives CAWGRDRGSYEQYF.

V and J are TRBV6-6 and TRBJ2-3; 11 bases are shared with TRBD2. Germline V gene data show CDR1 as MNHNY and CDR2 as SVGAGI (reference sequence). The CDR3 contains 15 residues. Losses at the gene ends were 2 bases for V and 7 bases for J; bases not matched to a gene: 5. The CDR3 protein is CASSYQGLAANTQYF. The CDR3 region has the DNA TGTGCCAGCAGTTACCAGGGACTAGCGGCTAATACGCAGTATTTT.

This clone was observed once. This sequence joins TRBV30 and TRBJ2-3, with TRBD2 matching 8 bases. CDR1 GTSNPN and CDR2 SVGIG come from the germline V gene (reference sequence). V trimming: 4 bases; J trimming: 2 bases; junction bases outside the gene matches: 2. The CDR3 is 13 residues long. CDR3 protein: CAWMGLVTDTQYF. CDR3 nucleotides: TGTGCCTGGATGGGACTAGTCACAGATACGCAGTATTTT.

The chain uses TRBV28 and TRBJ2-3, with a weak D call TRBD1 (6 bases). The CDR3 sequence is 16 residues long. V was shortened by 8 bases and J by 1 base, with 19 bases between the two germline ends. Germline CDR1 reads MDHEN; CDR2 reads SYDVKM. The CDR3 loop reads CASGAGAVHRTDTQYF. DNA of the CDR3: TGTGCCAGCGGAGCAGGGGCGGTTCACCGCACAGATACGCAGTATTTT.

The chain joins TRBV2 to TRBJ2-1, with 8 bases matching TRBD1. This CDR3 comprises 14 residues. The V segment lost 8 bases and the J segment 9 bases; nucleotides outside the gene matches: 12. Looked up from germline, CDR1 is SNHLY and CDR2 is FYNNEI. CDR3 DNA sequence: TGTGCCAGCGTCGACAGGGGTATTGGGAGTGAGCAGTTCTTC. It is translated as CASVDRGIGSEQFF.

The rearrangement joins TRBV5-6 to TRBJ2-3, with D perhaps TRBD2 (6 bases). V lost 4 bases, J lost 2 bases, and 11 bases lay in between. Germline V gene lookup returns CDR1 SGHDT and CDR2 YYEEEE. The CDR3 spans 14 residues. The CDR3 here is CASSRRDFTDTQYF. The CDR3 coding sequence is TGTGCCAGCAGCCGCCGGGACTTCACAGATACGCAGTATTTT.

The chain carries TRBV28 and TRBJ1-2; 10 bases line up with TRBD1. V trimming: 5 bases; J trimming: 5 bases; junction bases outside the gene matches: 2. The germline CDR1 and CDR2 sequences are MDHEN and SYDVKM. The CDR3 sequence is 13 residues long. The CDR3 sequence: CASSRDRGYGYTF. The CDR3 DNA sequence: TGTGCCAGCAGTCGGGACAGGGGATATGGCTACACCTTC.

The chain combines TRBV4-2 with TRBJ1-5, with 9 bases identical to TRBD1. The CDR3 sequence is 16 residues long. V dropped 3 bases and J dropped 2; count of bases not matched to a gene: 5. The germline V gene encodes CDR1 LGHNA and CDR2 YNFKEQ. CDR3 residues: CASSHEGQGRNQPQHF. CDR3 bases: TGTGCCAGCAGCCATGAGGGACAGGGACGCAATCAGCCCCAGCATTTT.

V gene TRBV29-1 combines with J gene TRBJ1-2; possibly TRBD1 for D (6 bases). Germline V CDR1 and CDR2: SQVTM, ANQGSEA. V was trimmed by 4 bases and J by 2 bases, leaving 14 bases between them. The CDR3 contains 14 residues. CDR3 residues: CSVVTLGANYGYTF. The CDR3 nucleotides read TGCAGCGTTGTGACGCTGGGGGCAAACTATGGCTACACCTTC.

This clone was recorded only once. The V and J genes are TRBV5-1 and TRBJ2-3; 7 nucleotides align to TRBD2. V shed 5 bases and J 5 bases; nucleotides not matched to a gene: 20. The CDR3 has 18 amino acids. Germline V lookup: CDR1 SGHRS, CDR2 YFSETQ. This chain's CDR3 is CASSRAGGGDFLVDTQYF. CDR3 bases: TGCGCCAGCAGTCGTGCTGGCGGGGGAGACTTTTTAGTAGATACGCAGTATTTT.

The chain is built from TRBV9 and TRBJ2-3; 7 bases agree with TRBD2. The V and J ends lost 0 bases and 5 bases, in that order; junction bases with no gene match: 6. CDR1 is SGDLS, CDR2 YYNGEE, per germline. There are 15 residues in the CDR3. CDR3 residues: CASSVGGRARDTQYF. In DNA form, the CDR3 reads TGTGCCAGCAGCGTAGGAGGGAGGGCGCGAGATACGCAGTATTTT.

The V gene is TRBV19, the J gene TRBJ2-3; 8 bases are shared with TRBD2. Looked up from germline, CDR1 is LNHDA and CDR2 is SQIVND (reference sequence). V was clipped by 4 bases and J by 6 bases; unmatched bases: 0. CDR3 length: 12 amino acids. The CDR3 bases are TGTGCCAGTAGTAGCGGGGGGGATACGCAGTATTTT. This encodes CASSSGGDTQYF.

This chain joins TRBV6-1 and TRBJ1-5; 7 bases map to TRBD1. CDR1 and CDR2 from the germline V gene are MNHNS and SASEGT. The junction had 10 bases not matched to a gene; V was cut back by 7 bases and J by 4 bases. The CDR3 runs to 15 residues. CDR3 DNA sequence: TGTGCCAGCACCGGGTGGGACAGCCAAAATCAGCCCCAGCATTTT. Translation gives CASTGWDSQNQPQHF.

The chain links TRBV5-1 to TRBJ2-2; 7 bases are shared with TRBD2. The ends lost 0 bases at V and 6 bases at J; junction bases unmatched: 8. CDR1 and CDR2 from the germline V gene are SGHRS and YFSETQ. This CDR3 is 16 amino acids long. The CDR3 here is CASSLVGGPSPGELFF. In DNA form, the CDR3 reads TGCGCCAGCAGCTTGGTGGGAGGGCCTTCCCCCGGGGAGCTGTTTTTT.

This clone was recorded once. This chain joins TRBV28 and TRBJ1-2, with D tentatively TRBD1 (6 bases). The CDR3 has 14 residues. Trimming pared 0 bases from V and 8 bases from J, leaving 13 bases between. Germline CDR1 MDHEN, CDR2 SYDVKM. Here the CDR3 reads CASSLWGAAEGYTF. The CDR3 DNA sequence: TGTGCCAGCAGTTTATGGGGGGCCGCTGAAGGCTACACCTTC.

This chain connects TRBV7-2 to TRBJ2-3, with unresolved D. The CDR3 is 11 amino acids. V lost 5 bases and J lost 8, with 8 bases in between. Germline CDR1 reads SGHTA; CDR2 reads FQGNSA. CDR3: CASSRDCTQYF. The CDR3 bases are TGTGCCAGCAGCCGAGATTGTACGCAGTATTTT.

The chain carries TRBV11-3 and TRBJ2-2, with 8 bases fitting TRBD2. Germline loops: CDR1 SGHNT, CDR2 YENEEA. The CDR3 runs to 17 residues. The ends lost 4 bases at V and 0 bases at J; junction bases unmatched: 7. CDR3 sequence: CASSSRTAGANTGELFF. CDR3 in DNA: TGTGCCAGCAGCTCCAGGACAGCGGGAGCGAACACCGGGGAGCTGTTTTTT.

This clone was seen a single time. The V and J genes are TRBV13 and TRBJ2-3; unclear D gene. V was clipped by 5 bases and J by 0 bases, with 12 bases between them. The CDR3 contains 15 residues. CDR1 is PRHDT, CDR2 FYEKMQ, per germline (reference sequence). The CDR3: CASSLQISSTDTQYF. Here the CDR3 DNA reads TGTGCCAGCAGCCTACAGATTTCTAGCACAGATACGCAGTATTTT.

J is TRBJ2-5 and V is TRBV29-1; 9 nucleotides agree with TRBD1. With the DNA end fitting TRBJ2-7 better, the J assignment may be wrong. CDR3 length: 13 residues. Germline-derived CDR1 and CDR2 are SQVTM and ANQGSEA. CDR3 amino acids: CSVYETGGYEQYF. The CDR3 nucleotides are TGCAGCGTTTATGAGACAGGGGGCTACGAGCAGTACTTC.

Only a few counts were recorded for this clone. The chain recombines TRBV5-1 with TRBJ2-3; TRBD2 agrees at 10 bases. The CDR3 loop spans 16 amino acids. Germline CDR1 reads SGHRS; CDR2 reads YFSETQ. Trimming removed 0 bases from V and 3 bases from J; junction bases left unmatched: 4. This chain's CDR3 is CASSLVASGGTDTQYF. DNA for the CDR3: TGCGCCAGCAGCTTGGTGGCTAGCGGGGGAACAGATACGCAGTATTTT.